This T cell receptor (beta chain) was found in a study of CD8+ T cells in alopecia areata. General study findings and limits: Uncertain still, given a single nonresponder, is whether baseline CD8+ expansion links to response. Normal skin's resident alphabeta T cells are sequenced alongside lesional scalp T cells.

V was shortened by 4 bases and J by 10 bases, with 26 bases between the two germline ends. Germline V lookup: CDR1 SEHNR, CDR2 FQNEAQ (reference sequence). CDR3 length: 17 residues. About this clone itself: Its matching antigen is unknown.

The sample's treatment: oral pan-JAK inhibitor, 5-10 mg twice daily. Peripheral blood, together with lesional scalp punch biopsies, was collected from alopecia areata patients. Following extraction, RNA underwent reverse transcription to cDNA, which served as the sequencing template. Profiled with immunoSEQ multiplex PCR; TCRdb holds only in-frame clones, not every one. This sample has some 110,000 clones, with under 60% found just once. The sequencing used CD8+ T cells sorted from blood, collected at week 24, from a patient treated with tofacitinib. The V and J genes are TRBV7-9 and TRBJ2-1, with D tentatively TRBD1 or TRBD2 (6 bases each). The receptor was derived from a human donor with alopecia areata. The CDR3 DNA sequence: TGTGCCAGCAGCTCCGGGTCCGGGGGCTCGGCGAGGAGGGAGCAGTTCTTC. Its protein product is CASSSGSGGSARREQFF.